This T cell receptor (beta chain) was captured by sequencing in a study of T cells expressing NK-cell markers. Overall study: Repertoires of TCR beta were obtained from T cells sorted as CD3+CD56+NKG2C+, CD3+CD56+NKG2C- and CD3+CD56-NKG2C+. Just one sequenced donor of eight was HCMV-seronegative, while seven were seropositive. Study-wide findings and caveats: In about six donors, dominant NKG2C+ clonotypes were about 1.0-7.5% of CD8+ T cells.

Concerning this clonotype: What it binds is unknown.

TCRdb re-called the 5' RACE reads and catalogs CDR3 proteins one per entry, DNA excluded. Its table lists approximately 380,000 distinct CDR3 sequences. This CDR3 spans 14 amino acids. Germline assignment: CDR1 MNHEY and CDR2 SVGAGI. The chain carries TRBV6-5 and TRBJ1-1. The source of this sequence is a man aged 18 to 69 in good health. The sequenced material came from blood T cells: a sorted CD56 or NKG2C T cell subset, CD4+ or CD8+ T cells, or bulk PBMC T cells (not recorded which). The CDR3 reads CASSYMGDGAEAFF.